This TCR beta chain came from a study of beta chain features in type 1 diabetes. Expressed TCRB transcripts got sequenced, as all isolated RNA was reverse transcribed. Assay used: immunoSEQ multiplex PCR; TCRdb lists only in-frame clones, some missing. The sample gives roughly 280,000 clones, 24% of which show up once; around 0.013% is in the top ten. Overall study findings and caveats: TCRB CDR3s were moderately but significantly shorter in Type 1 diabetes patients in all four CD4+ subsets.

Trimming left V 3 bases short and J 4 bases short, with 12 bases between. There are 13 residues in the CDR3. From germline, CDR1 is SQVTM and CDR2 ANQGSEA. About this clone itself: The antigen is unknown.

The sample consisted of naive CD4+ T cells from blood. The chain recombines TRBV29-1 with TRBJ1-2, with a possible D match to TRBD1 (6 bases). The sequence derives from a woman aged 30 to 39 with type 1 diabetes. The CDR3 loop reads CSVDKQGPYGYTF. The CDR3 DNA reads TGCAGCGTTGATAAGCAGGGGCCCTATGGCTACACCTTC.